This T cell receptor (beta chain) derives from a study of CXCR3-negative and CXCR3-positive naive CD8 T cells. Overall study context: TRB reads totalled about 130 million, about 1.5 +/- 0.3 million per library.

UMI-labeled TRB cDNA libraries were prepared by 5' RACE. No DNA is given; TCRdb re-called the 5' RACE reads and lists each CDR3 protein once. This sample's clone table lists 20,000 to 25,000 distinct CDR3 sequences. On this clonotype itself: Its antigen is still unknown.

Overall study results and limits: Sequencing showed both naive subsets with comparably high diversity, and memory CD8+ cells much lower. For naive cells, CXCR3-negative and CXCR3-positive subsets had similar TRBV-TRBJ usage; for memory cells, usage differed.

Germline V gives CDR1 MGHRA, CDR2 YSYEKL. The CDR3 consists of 17 residues. The chain carries TRBV4-1 and TRBJ2-7; TCRdb gives TRBD1 as the D gene, but with no DNA this cannot be confirmed. Specimen: memory CD8+ T cells from blood. The receptor was derived from a human donor in good health. Some clones in this sample may be carry-over from other donors' samples. This chain's CDR3 is CASSQDRIIGQAYEQYF.